A selection of T cell receptor beta chains follows, all from one sample in a study of T cells in Graves' hyperthyroidism and ophthalmopathy. A single record per CDR3 protein comes from TCRdb applying MiXCR to the multiplex PCR reads. The sample consists of over 400,000 distinct CDR3 sequences, under 25% of them appearing once. The sample taken for sequencing was blood. Every receptor here comes from a woman in her 70s with Graves' ophthalmopathy. The CDR3 runs from the conserved cysteine through the conserved F or W. Fields, in order: clone size, V gene, D gene, J gene, CDR3 protein, CDR3 DNA. D genes are given only for firm matches. Size values are once, few and many counts, or a class for expanded clones, and some rows have none.

size: NA; V: TRBV24-1; D: NA; J: TRBJ2-2; CDR3: CATSAPFGGSEAGELFF; DNA: TGTGCCACCAGTGCCCCCTTTGGGGGTAGCGAAGCCGGGGAGCTGTTTTTT
size: many; V: TRBV10-3; D: NA; J: TRBJ1-5; CDR3: CAISEPGPQPQHF; DNA: TGTGCCATCAGTGAGCCGGGTCCACAGCCCCAGCATTTT
size: few; V: TRBV3-1; D: NA; J: TRBJ1-2; CDR3: CASSPVQGQYGYTF; DNA: TGTGCCAGCAGCCCCGTCCAAGGACAGTATGGCTACACCTTC
size: few; V: TRBV6-4; D: NA; J: TRBJ1-1; CDR3: CASSAGTTLNTEAFF; DNA: TGTGCCAGCAGTGCGGGGACGACCTTGAACACTGAAGCTTTCTTT
size: many; V: TRBV5-1; D: NA; J: TRBJ2-3; CDR3: CASRTGSTDTQYF; DNA: TGCGCCAGCAGGACGGGAAGCACAGATACGCAGTATTTT
size: few; V: TRBV12-3/TRBV12-4; D: NA; J: TRBJ1-6; CDR3: CASRVGTSPLHF; DNA: TGTGCCAGCAGGGTCGGGACCTCACCCCTCCACTTT
size: NA; V: TRBV7-2; D: NA; J: TRBJ1-2; CDR3: CASTVLTGSRVMGYIF; DNA: TGTGCCAGCACCGTCCTCACCGGGTCAAGGGTGATGGGCTACATCTTC
size: many; V: TRBV11-2; D: NA; J: TRBJ2-1; CDR3: CASSLDFLRGNEQFF; DNA: TGTGCCAGCAGCTTAGATTTCCTTAGGGGCAATGAGCAGTTCTTC
size: few; V: TRBV5-5; D: NA; J: TRBJ2-1; CDR3: CASRNASYNEQFF; DNA: TGTGCCAGCAGAAATGCTAGCTACAATGAGCAGTTCTTC
size: NA; V: TRBV3-2; D: NA; J: TRBJ1-6; CDR3: CASSQVARSSYNSPLHF; DNA: TGTGCCAGCAGCCAAGTAGCCAGGAGCTCCTATAATTCACCCCTCCACTTT
size: few; V: TRBV3-1; D: NA; J: TRBJ1-1; CDR3: CASSQDSLQRTEAFF; DNA: TGTGCCAGCAGCCAAGATTCACTCCAAAGGACTGAAGCTTTCTTT
size: few; V: TRBV7-9; D: TRBD2; J: TRBJ2-7; CDR3: CASSLLAGDDEQYF; DNA: TGTGCCAGCAGCCTACTAGCGGGAGACGACGAGCAGTACTTC
size: many; V: TRBV18; D: TRBD1; J: TRBJ1-5; CDR3: CASSDRVEQPQHF; DNA: TGTGCCAGCTCAGACAGGGTGGAACAGCCCCAGCATTTT
size: many; V: TRBV7-2; D: NA; J: TRBJ2-5; CDR3: CASIPGAGVAQYF; DNA: TGTGCCAGCATCCCAGGCGCCGGGGTTGCCCAGTACTTC
size: few; V: TRBV2; D: NA; J: TRBJ2-3; CDR3: CASGGESPDTQYF; DNA: TGTGCCAGCGGCGGCGAGTCGCCAGATACGCAGTATTTT
size: few; V: TRBV20-1; D: TRBD2; J: TRBJ2-1; CDR3: CSARTNYQSTSGIFNEQFF; DNA: TGCAGTGCTAGAACAAACTACCAATCAACTAGCGGGATTTTTAATGAGCAGTTCTTC
size: many; V: TRBV11-1; D: NA; J: TRBJ2-5; CDR3: CASSRDRRETQYF; DNA: TGTGCCAGCAGTCGGGACCGACGGGAGACCCAGTACTTC
size: NA; V: TRBV10-3; D: TRBD2; J: TRBJ2-5; CDR3: CAISETLADQETQYF; DNA: TGTGCCATCAGTGAGACCCTAGCGGATCAAGAGACCCAGTACTTC
size: few; V: TRBV6-1; D: NA; J: TRBJ1-4; CDR3: CASSRGRPNEKLFF; DNA: TGTGCCAGCAGTCGGGGTAGACCAAATGAAAAACTGTTTTTT
size: NA; V: TRBV6-2/TRBV6-3; D: TRBD1; J: TRBJ1-5; CDR3: CASRETGDWQPQHF; DNA: TGTGCCAGCAGGGAGACAGGGGATTGGCAGCCCCAGCATTTT
size: few; V: TRBV12-3/TRBV12-4; D: TRBD1; J: TRBJ2-1; CDR3: CASSLAGQGLILFF; DNA: TGTGCCAGCAGTTTAGCGGGACAGGGGCTTATACTGTTCTTC
size: NA; V: TRBV28; D: TRBD2; J: TRBJ2-7; CDR3: CASRGGTSYEQYF; DNA: TGTGCCAGCAGGGGGGGGACCTCCTACGAGCAGTACTTC
size: few; V: TRBV29-1; D: NA; J: TRBJ1-1; CDR3: CSVAGDTEAFF; DNA: TGCAGCGTTGCAGGGGACACTGAAGCTTTCTTT
size: NA; V: TRBV28; D: TRBD1; J: TRBJ1-5; CDR3: CASSLEMGQGRNQPQHF; DNA: TGTGCCAGCAGTTTAGAGATGGGACAGGGGAGGAATCAGCCCCAGCATTTT
size: once; V: TRBV5-1; D: NA; J: TRBJ2-5; CDR3: CASSLAGRGDETQYF; DNA: TGCGCCAGCAGCTTGGCGGGCAGGGGAGACGAGACCCAGTACTTC
size: NA; V: TRBV20-1; D: TRBD2; J: TRBJ2-1; CDR3: CSARDPLVGSGKDEQFF; DNA: TGCAGTGCTAGAGATCCCCTGGTGGGTAGCGGGAAAGATGAGCAGTTCTTC
size: NA; V: TRBV28; D: NA; J: TRBJ1-6; CDR3: CASSLGQENLPLHF; DNA: TGTGCCAGCAGTTTGGGGCAGGAGAATTTACCCCTCCACTTT
size: NA; V: TRBV10-2; D: NA; J: TRBJ1-3; CDR3: CASKVSGSENTIYF; DNA: TGCGCCAGCAAGGTATCAGGCTCGGAAAACACCATATATTTT
size: many; V: TRBV11-2; D: NA; J: TRBJ2-7; CDR3: CASSETRPGSYEQYF; DNA: TGTGCCAGCAGCGAGACTCGTCCAGGCTCCTACGAGCAGTACTTC
size: NA; V: TRBV6-1; D: NA; J: TRBJ2-1; CDR3: CASSVSLNEQFF; DNA: TGTGCCAGCAGCGTCAGCCTCAATGAGCAGTTCTTC
size: NA; V: TRBV20-1; D: TRBD1; J: TRBJ2-5; CDR3: CSARVAGGAVETQYF; DNA: TGCAGTGCTAGAGTTGCAGGGGGCGCGGTGGAGACCCAGTACTTC
size: NA; V: TRBV7-3; D: NA; J: TRBJ2-1; CDR3: CASSFARVRLHEQFF; DNA: TGTGCCAGCAGCTTCGCCAGAGTTAGGCTCCATGAGCAGTTCTTC
size: NA; V: TRBV20-1; D: NA; J: TRBJ2-7; CDR3: CSVASGYEQYF; DNA: TGCAGTGTCGCGTCGGGCTACGAGCAGTACTTC
size: NA; V: TRBV10-2; D: NA; J: TRBJ2-7; CDR3: CASSDQPNRAHYEQYF; DNA: TGCGCCAGCAGTGACCAACCTAACAGGGCCCACTACGAGCAGTACTTC
size: NA; V: TRBV6-1; D: NA; J: TRBJ2-3; CDR3: CASSYAAGPSDTQYF; DNA: TGTGCCAGCAGTTATGCGGCGGGGCCTTCAGATACGCAGTATTTT
size: many; V: TRBV12-3/TRBV12-4; D: TRBD1; J: TRBJ1-1; CDR3: CASSYRDRGGTEAFF; DNA: TGTGCCAGCAGTTACCGGGACAGGGGGGGCACTGAAGCTTTCTTT
size: NA; V: TRBV7-9; D: NA; J: TRBJ2-5; CDR3: CASSSYSDGGTQYF; DNA: TGTGCCAGCAGCTCTTATTCCGACGGCGGGACCCAGTACTTC
size: NA; V: TRBV19; D: TRBD2; J: TRBJ2-3; CDR3: CASSGRAGSTLSRTDTQYF; DNA: TGTGCCAGTAGTGGGAGGGCGGGATCGACCCTCAGCCGCACAGATACGCAGTATTTT
size: NA; V: TRBV29-1; D: NA; J: TRBJ1-1; CDR3: CSVTKGDGKNTEAFF; DNA: TGCAGCGTTACGAAGGGTGACGGAAAGAACACTGAAGCTTTCTTT
size: NA; V: TRBV7-2; D: NA; J: TRBJ2-2; CDR3: CASPLTSLATGELFF; DNA: TGTGCCAGCCCCTTAACTAGCCTTGCCACCGGGGAGCTGTTTTTT
size: many; V: TRBV7-9; D: TRBD2; J: TRBJ2-1; CDR3: CASSLVLAGANNEQFF; DNA: TGTGCCAGCAGCTTAGTTCTAGCGGGAGCGAACAATGAGCAGTTCTTC
size: NA; V: TRBV7-2; D: NA; J: TRBJ2-3; CDR3: CASSFRAESTDTQYF; DNA: TGTGCCAGCAGCTTTAGAGCAGAGAGCACAGATACGCAGTATTTT
size: NA; V: TRBV6-2/TRBV6-3; D: TRBD1; J: TRBJ2-4; CDR3: CASSGNKGLRGHEAKNIQYF; DNA: TGTGCCAGCAGTGGTAACAAGGGGTTGAGGGGGCATGAAGCCAAAAACATTCAGTACTTC
size: NA; V: TRBV19; D: NA; J: TRBJ2-4; CDR3: CASSWGAKNIQYF; DNA: TGTGCCAGTAGTTGGGGGGCCAAAAACATTCAGTACTTC
size: NA; V: TRBV10-3; D: TRBD2; J: TRBJ2-7; CDR3: CRSTSLTYEQYF; DNA: TGTCGCTCGACTAGCTTAACCTACGAGCAGTACTTC
size: few; V: TRBV7-2; D: NA; J: TRBJ1-2; CDR3: CASSRSGRDYGYTF; DNA: TGTGCCAGCAGCCGCTCGGGCCGGGACTATGGCTACACCTTC
size: once; V: TRBV24-1; D: TRBD1; J: TRBJ2-2; CDR3: CATSDPRQGHTGELFF; DNA: TGTGCCACCAGTGACCCCCGACAGGGGCACACCGGGGAGCTGTTTTTT
size: few; V: TRBV19; D: TRBD2; J: TRBJ2-1; CDR3: CASSFSTSGMFNEQFF; DNA: TGTGCCAGTAGTTTCTCGACTAGCGGGATGTTCAATGAGCAGTTCTTC